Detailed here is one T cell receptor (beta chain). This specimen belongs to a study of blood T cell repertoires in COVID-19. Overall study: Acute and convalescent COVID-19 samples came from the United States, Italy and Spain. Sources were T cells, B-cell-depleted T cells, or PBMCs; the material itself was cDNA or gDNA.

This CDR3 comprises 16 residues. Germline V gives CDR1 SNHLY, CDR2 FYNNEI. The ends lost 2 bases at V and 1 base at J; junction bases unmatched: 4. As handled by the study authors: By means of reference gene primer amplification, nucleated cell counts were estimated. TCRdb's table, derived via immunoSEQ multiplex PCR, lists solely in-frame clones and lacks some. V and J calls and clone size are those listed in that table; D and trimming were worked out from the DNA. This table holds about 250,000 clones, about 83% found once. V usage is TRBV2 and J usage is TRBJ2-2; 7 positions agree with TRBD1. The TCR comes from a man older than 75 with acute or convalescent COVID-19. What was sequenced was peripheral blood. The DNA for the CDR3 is TGTGCCAGCAGTGAACCGGGACAGATGAACACCGGGGAGCTGTTTTTT. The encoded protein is CASSEPGQMNTGELFF.